These 13 T cell receptor beta chains were all obtained from the same sample, sequenced in a study of T cells after yellow fever vaccination. TCRdb ran MiXCR on the 5' RACE reads and lists one entry per CDR3 protein. The data contain tens of thousands of distinct CDR3 sequences, more than 5.5% of them singletons. The sequenced sample was CD8+ T cells sorted from PBMCs, obtained 4 to 6 days after the first yellow fever vaccination. All receptors come from a man between 18 and 29 years old who received the YFV17D yellow fever vaccine.

At least ten counts were recorded for this clonotype. The chain is built from TRBV4-3 and TRBJ1-1; D gene uncertain. Germline CDR1 LGHNA, CDR2 YSLEER. The ends were cut back, 0 bases at V and 10 bases at J, with 9 bases in the middle. The CDR3 has 12 residues. CDR3 protein: CASSQDGRVAFF. For the CDR3, the DNA is TGCGCCAGCAGCCAAGACGGGCGGGTAGCTTTCTTT.

Many counts were recorded for this clonotype. This chain uses TRBV7-9 with TRBJ2-7, with TRBD1 matching 8 bases. V dropped 6 bases and J dropped 6; count of bases not matched to a gene: 4. This CDR3 is 12 amino acids long. The V gene's germline CDR1 is SEHNR and CDR2 FQNEAQ (reference sequence). This chain's CDR3 is CASRSGGREQYV. The DNA for the CDR3 is TGTGCCAGCAGATCAGGGGGCCGCGAGCAGTACGTC.

In its sample, this clonotype was seen a few times. This chain joins TRBV27 and TRBJ1-5; D is possibly TRBD1 (6 bases). The germline CDR1 and CDR2 sequences are MNHEY and SMNVEV (reference sequence). The CDR3 covers 14 residues. V dropped 4 bases and J dropped 0 bases, with 7 bases sitting between them. The CDR3 sequence: CASSSGVSNQPQHF. The DNA of the CDR3 is TGTGCCAGCAGTTCAGGGGTTAGCAATCAGCCCCAGCATTTT.

This clonotype showed up many times. V usage is TRBV6-1 and J usage is TRBJ2-5, with 13 positions matching TRBD2. This CDR3 region has 15 residues. Germline V gene sequence: CDR1 MNHNS, CDR2 SASEGT. The trim removed 4 bases at V and 4 bases at J, leaving 3 bases unmatched. The CDR3 DNA is TGTGCCAGCAGTGCAACTAGCGGGGGGGTAGAGACCCAGTACTTC. Protein sequence: CASSATSGGVETQYF.

This clonotype was observed a handful of times. Here the CDR3 DNA reads TGTGCCAGCAGTTACAGTCAGGGCCTATCCTACGAGCAGTACGTC. Translating it yields CASSYSQGLSYEQYV. The rearrangement joins TRBV6-2 or TRBV6-3 to TRBJ2-7, with D possibly matching TRBD1 (5 bases). V lost 2 bases and J 1 base, leaving 12 bases between the germline ends. This CDR3 region has 15 residues. CDR1 is MNHEY, CDR2 SVGEGT, per germline.

This clonotype was counted only a few times. The rearrangement links TRBV7-9 to TRBJ2-6; D is perhaps TRBD1 (5 bases). Germline CDR1 SEHNR, CDR2 FQNEAQ (reference sequence). The CDR3 has 16 residues. V lost 1 base and J 4 bases, leaving 11 bases between the germline ends. The CDR3 DNA is TGTGCCAGCAGCTTAGGACAGCCCACGGGGGCCAACGTCCTGACTTTC. Its protein is CASSLGQPTGANVLTF. The full variable domain, rest sourced from reference TRBV7-9 and TRBJ2-6, is DTGVSQNPRHKITKRGQNVTFRCDPISEHNRLYWYRQTLGQGPEFLTYFQNEAQLEKSRLLSDRFSAERPKGSFSTLEIQRTEQGDSAMYLCASSLGQPTGANVLTFGAGSRLTVL.

This sequence joins TRBV9 and TRBJ2-3, with D tentatively TRBD1 or TRBD2 (6 bases each). Germline V gene lookup returns CDR1 SGDLS and CDR2 YYNGEE. V was cut by 5 bases and J by 2 bases, with 12 bases left in between. The CDR3 extends over 14 amino acids. The CDR3 DNA reads as TGTGCCAGCAGAGGGGGGCCCCCCACAGATACGCAGTATTTT. Translated: CASRGGPPTDTQYF. The full variable domain, rest sourced from reference TRBV9 and TRBJ2-3, is DSGVTQTPKHLITATGQRVTLRCSPRSGDLSVYWYQQSLDQGLQFLIQYYNGEERAKGNILERFSAQQFPDLHSELNLSSLELGDSALYFCASRGGPPTDTQYFGPGTRLTVL.

The sample holds a few counts of this clonotype. This CDR3 is CSASSSGGEVTQYF. In DNA form, the CDR3 reads TGCAGTGCTAGCTCCAGCGGGGGGGAGGTGACCCAGTACTTC. This chain links TRBV20-1 with TRBJ2-5; 10 nucleotides match TRBD2. Per the germline V gene, CDR1 is DFQATT and CDR2 is SNEGSKA (reference sequence). The CDR3 consists of 14 residues. Trimming cost V 3 bases and J 7 bases; bases outside gene matches: 8.

This clonotype has just a few counts. The chain combines TRBV27 with TRBJ2-5; D perhaps matches TRBD2 (5 bases). Germline assignment: CDR1 MNHEY and CDR2 SMNVEV (reference sequence). The CDR3 contains 14 residues. The germline V and J ends were trimmed by 7 bases and 5 bases, with 17 bases remaining between them. CDR3 sequence reads: CASMVSSGGETQYF. The CDR3 DNA reads TGTGCCAGCATGGTATCGTCGGGCGGGGAGACCCAGTACTTC.

The V and J genes are TRBV27 and TRBJ2-1; 12 nucleotides align to TRBD2. V trimming: 4 bases; J trimming: 3 bases; junction bases outside the gene matches: 4. The germline V gene encodes CDR1 MNHEY and CDR2 SMNVEV (reference sequence). The CDR3 sequence is 16 residues long. CDR3 nucleotide sequence: TGTGCCAGCAGTTCTAGCGGGGGGGCTTTCTACAATGAGCAGTTCTTC. Translated, it gives CASSSSGGAFYNEQFF.

This clonotype has only a few counts. This rearrangement joins TRBV20-1 to TRBJ1-5; TRBD1 matches 8 bases. The junction had 6 bases not matched to a gene; V was cut back by 6 bases and J by 5 bases. Germline loops: CDR1 DFQATT, CDR2 SNEGSKA (reference sequence). This CDR3 has 13 amino acids. DNA for the CDR3: TGCAGTGCCCTCGGGACAGGAGATCAGCCCCAGCATTTT. Translating it yields CSALGTGDQPQHF.

This clonotype has a handful of counts. This chain connects TRBV7-6 to TRBJ1-4; no clear D gene. This CDR3 has 17 amino acids. Germline CDR1 reads SGHVS; CDR2 reads FNYEAQ. The germline V and J ends were trimmed by 2 bases and 5 bases, with 18 bases remaining between them. The CDR3 nucleotides are TGTGCCAGCAGCTTAAACGGCTTCAAGACCATAAATGAAAAACTGTTTTTT. This gives the protein CASSLNGFKTINEKLFF.

In nucleotides, the CDR3 is TGTGCCAGCCTAAAGGAACCGATAAATCAGCCCCAGCATTTT. Translated: CASLKEPINQPQHF. This chain links TRBV6-1 with TRBJ1-5; D is unresolved. Germline V CDR1 and CDR2: MNHNS, SASEGT. Trimming cost V 8 bases and J 4 bases, with 15 bases left between them. This CDR3 comprises 14 residues.